This T cell receptor beta chain was observed in a study of T cells in Graves' hyperthyroidism and ophthalmopathy. Findings and caveats of the study: Researchers found most expanded thyroid clonotypes above 0.001 in blood as well.

There were TCR beta CDR3 regions amplified from RNA transcripts. The HTBI primer set was used in a first-round RT-PCR of the TCR CDR3. TCRdb passed the multiplex PCR reads through MiXCR, listing each CDR3 protein once. The sample gives around 760,000 distinct CDR3 sequences, just over 35% of which show up once; around a third is in the top ten. A few counts support this clonotype. Its target is unknown. Trimming cost V 5 bases and J 7 bases; bases outside gene matches: 14. The V gene's germline CDR1 is PRHDT and CDR2 FYEKMQ (reference sequence). The CDR3 extends over 16 amino acids. V gene TRBV13 combines with J gene TRBJ1-2, with 9 positions matching TRBD1. The receptor was derived from a woman between 40 and 55 years old with Graves' hyperthyroidism. Sequencing was performed on blood. The CDR3 sequence is CASSLGQGRVSGGYTF. The CDR3 nucleotides are TGTGCCAGCAGCCTCGGACAGGGGCGCGTGAGTGGTGGCTACACCTTC.